This TCR beta chain derives from a study of blood T cell repertoires in COVID-19. Study at large: The origin of the acute and convalescent COVID-19 samples was the United States, Italy and Spain. From T cells, B-cell-depleted T cells, or PBMCs came the material, which was cDNA or gDNA.

The CDR3 has 15 amino acids. The germline CDR1 and CDR2 sequences are MGHRA and YSYEKL. After removal of 1 base from V and 8 bases from J, the junction contained 2 bases not matched to a gene. Per the original data handling: Reference gene primers were amplified, and this amplification served to estimate nucleated cell counts. Assay: immunoSEQ multiplex PCR; the TCRdb copy retains only in-frame clones and omits some. V, J and clone size reflect that table, while D and trimming were determined from the DNA. The data show roughly 700,000 clones, with 90% seen just once and roughly 0.25% held by the top ten.

Material: peripheral blood. This receptor was identified in a woman between 18 and 30 years old with acute or convalescent COVID-19. The chain uses TRBV4-1 and TRBJ1-6; 10 bases map to TRBD1. The chain's CDR3 is CASSQVGTGDSPLHF. Written as DNA, the CDR3 is TGCGCCAGCAGCCAAGTTGGGACAGGGGATTCACCCCTCCACTTT.